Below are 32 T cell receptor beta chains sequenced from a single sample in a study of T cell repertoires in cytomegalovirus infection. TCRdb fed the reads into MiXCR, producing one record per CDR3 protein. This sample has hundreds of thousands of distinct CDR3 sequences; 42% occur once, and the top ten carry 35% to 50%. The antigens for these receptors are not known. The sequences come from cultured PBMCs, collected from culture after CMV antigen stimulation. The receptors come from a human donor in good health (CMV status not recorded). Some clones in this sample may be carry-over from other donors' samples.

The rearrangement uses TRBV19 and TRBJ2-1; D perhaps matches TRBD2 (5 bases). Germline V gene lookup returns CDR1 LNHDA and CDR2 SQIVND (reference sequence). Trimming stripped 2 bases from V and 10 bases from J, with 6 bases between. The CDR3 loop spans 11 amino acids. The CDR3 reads CASSIRREQFF. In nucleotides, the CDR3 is TGTGCCAGTAGTATACGGAGGGAGCAGTTCTTC.

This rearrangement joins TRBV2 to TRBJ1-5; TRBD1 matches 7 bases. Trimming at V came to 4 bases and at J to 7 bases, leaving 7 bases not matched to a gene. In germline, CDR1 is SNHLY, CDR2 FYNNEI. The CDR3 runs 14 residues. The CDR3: CASSGGRGVQPQHF. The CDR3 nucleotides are TGTGCCAGCAGTGGGGGCAGGGGGGTACAGCCCCAGCATTTT.

The CDR3 reads CASRLTGTGGNEQFF. Written as DNA, the CDR3 is TGTGCCAGCAGACTCACCGGGACAGGGGGCAATGAGCAGTTCTTC. The chain combines TRBV7-2 with TRBJ2-1, with 11 bases lining up with TRBD1. Losses at the gene ends were 6 bases for V and 6 bases for J; bases not matched to a gene: 7. CDR3 length equals 15 residues. In germline, CDR1 is SGHTA, CDR2 FQGNSA.

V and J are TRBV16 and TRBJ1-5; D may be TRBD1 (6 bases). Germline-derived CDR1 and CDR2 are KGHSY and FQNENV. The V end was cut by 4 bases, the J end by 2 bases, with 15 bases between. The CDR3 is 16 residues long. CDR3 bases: TGTGCCAGCAGCCCAAAGGGGGGGAGGGGCAATCAGCCCCAGCATTTT. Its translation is CASSPKGGRGNQPQHF.

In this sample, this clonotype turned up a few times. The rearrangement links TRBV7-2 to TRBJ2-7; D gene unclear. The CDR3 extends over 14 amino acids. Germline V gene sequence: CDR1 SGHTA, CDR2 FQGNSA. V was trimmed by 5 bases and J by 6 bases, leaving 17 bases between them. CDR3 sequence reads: CASSVSFLRLEQYF. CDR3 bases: TGTGCCAGCAGCGTATCCTTCTTGCGTCTCGAGCAGTACTTC.

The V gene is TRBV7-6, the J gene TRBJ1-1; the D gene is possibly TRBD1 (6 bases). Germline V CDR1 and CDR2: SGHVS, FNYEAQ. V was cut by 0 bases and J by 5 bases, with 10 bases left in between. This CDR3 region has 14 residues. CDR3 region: CASSLAGGSTEAFF. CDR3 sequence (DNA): TGTGCCAGCAGCTTAGCAGGGGGGAGTACTGAAGCTTTCTTT.

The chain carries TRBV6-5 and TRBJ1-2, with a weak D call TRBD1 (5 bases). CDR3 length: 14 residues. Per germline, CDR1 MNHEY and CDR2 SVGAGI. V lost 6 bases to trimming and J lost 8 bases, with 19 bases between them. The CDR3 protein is CASSGTARGRGYTF. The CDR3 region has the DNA TGTGCCAGCAGCGGGACCGCTCGAGGTCGCGGCTACACCTTC.

CDR3 DNA: TGCGCCAGCAGCCCCTTAGGGGCGAACACCTACAATGAGCAGTTCTTC. It translates to CASSPLGANTYNEQFF. This rearrangement joins TRBV4-1 to TRBJ2-1; D possibly corresponds to TRBD1 (5 bases). Germline CDR1 MGHRA, CDR2 YSYEKL. The CDR3 sequence is 16 residues long. V was cut by 4 bases and J by 2 bases, with 15 bases left in between.

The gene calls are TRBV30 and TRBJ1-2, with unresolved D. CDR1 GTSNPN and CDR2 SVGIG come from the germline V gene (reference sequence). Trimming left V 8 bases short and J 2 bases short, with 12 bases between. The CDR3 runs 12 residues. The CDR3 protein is CAASVVNYGYTF. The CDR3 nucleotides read TGTGCCGCATCCGTAGTCAACTATGGCTACACCTTC.

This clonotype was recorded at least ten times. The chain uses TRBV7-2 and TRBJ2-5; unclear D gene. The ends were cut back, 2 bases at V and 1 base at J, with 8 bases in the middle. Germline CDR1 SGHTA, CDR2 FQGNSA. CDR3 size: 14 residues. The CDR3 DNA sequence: TGTGCCAGCAGCTTATCAAGAATCCAAGAGACCCAGTACTTC. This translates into CASSLSRIQETQYF.

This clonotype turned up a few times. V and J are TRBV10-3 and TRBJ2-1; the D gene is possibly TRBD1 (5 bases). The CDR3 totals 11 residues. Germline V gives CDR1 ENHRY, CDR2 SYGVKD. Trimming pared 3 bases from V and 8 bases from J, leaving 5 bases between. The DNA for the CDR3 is TGTGCCATCAGTGACAGGGATGAGCAGTTCTTC. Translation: CAISDRDEQFF.

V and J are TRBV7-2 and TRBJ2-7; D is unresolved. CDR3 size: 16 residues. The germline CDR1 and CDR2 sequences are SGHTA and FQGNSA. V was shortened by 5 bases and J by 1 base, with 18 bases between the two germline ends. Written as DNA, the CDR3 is TGTGCCAGCAGCACAAGGGCCAGCGAAGCATCCTACGAGCAGTACTTC. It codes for CASSTRASEASYEQYF.

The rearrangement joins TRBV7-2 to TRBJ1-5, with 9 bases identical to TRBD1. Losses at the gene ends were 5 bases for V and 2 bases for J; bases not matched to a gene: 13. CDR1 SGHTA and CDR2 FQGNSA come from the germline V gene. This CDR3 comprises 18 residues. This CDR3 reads CASSPTGGQGGGNQPQHF. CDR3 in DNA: TGTGCCAGCAGCCCGACCGGGGGACAGGGCGGAGGCAATCAGCCCCAGCATTTT.

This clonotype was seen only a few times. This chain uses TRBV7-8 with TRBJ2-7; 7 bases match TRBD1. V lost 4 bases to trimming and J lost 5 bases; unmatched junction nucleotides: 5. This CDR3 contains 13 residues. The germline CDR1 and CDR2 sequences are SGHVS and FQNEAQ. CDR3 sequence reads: CASSSHDRDEQYF. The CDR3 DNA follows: TGTGCCAGCAGCTCGCACGACAGGGACGAGCAGTACTTC.

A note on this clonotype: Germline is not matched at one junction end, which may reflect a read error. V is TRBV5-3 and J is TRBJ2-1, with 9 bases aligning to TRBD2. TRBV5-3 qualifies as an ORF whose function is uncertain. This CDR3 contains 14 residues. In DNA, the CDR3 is TGTGCCAGCAGCTACGGGACTAGCCGGAATGAGCAGTTCTTC. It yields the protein CASSYGTSRNEQFF.

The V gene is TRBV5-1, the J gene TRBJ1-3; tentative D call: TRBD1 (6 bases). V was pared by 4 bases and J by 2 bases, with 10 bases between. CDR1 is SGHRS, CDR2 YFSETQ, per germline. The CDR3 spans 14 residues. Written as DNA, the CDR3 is TGCGCCAGCAGCCTACAGGGAGCTGGAAACACCATATATTTT. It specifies CASSLQGAGNTIYF.

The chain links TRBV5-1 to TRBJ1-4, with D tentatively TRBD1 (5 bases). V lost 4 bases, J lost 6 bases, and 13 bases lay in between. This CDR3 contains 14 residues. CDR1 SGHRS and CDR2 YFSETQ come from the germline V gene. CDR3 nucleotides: TGCGCCAGCAGCCCCAGAGGGGTAGATGAAAAACTGTTTTTT. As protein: CASSPRGVDEKLFF.

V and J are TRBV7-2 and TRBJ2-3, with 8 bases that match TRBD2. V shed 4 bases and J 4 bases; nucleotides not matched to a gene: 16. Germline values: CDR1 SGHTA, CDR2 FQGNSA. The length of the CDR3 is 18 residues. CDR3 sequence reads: CASSSISGVRGVPDTQYF. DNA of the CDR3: TGTGCCAGCAGCTCGATTTCCGGGGTGCGGGGGGTCCCAGATACGCAGTATTTT.

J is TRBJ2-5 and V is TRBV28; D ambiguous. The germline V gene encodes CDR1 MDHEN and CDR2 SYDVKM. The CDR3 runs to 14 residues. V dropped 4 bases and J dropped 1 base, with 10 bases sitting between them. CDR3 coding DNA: TGTGCCAGCAGTTCCGGGCCACCCCAAGAGACCCAGTACTTC. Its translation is CASSSGPPQETQYF.

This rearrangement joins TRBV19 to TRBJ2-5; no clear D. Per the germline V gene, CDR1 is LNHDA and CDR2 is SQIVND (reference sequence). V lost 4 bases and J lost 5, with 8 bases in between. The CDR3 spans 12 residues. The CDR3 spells CASSTPAETQYF. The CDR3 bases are TGTGCCAGTAGTACCCCCGCGGAGACCCAGTACTTC.

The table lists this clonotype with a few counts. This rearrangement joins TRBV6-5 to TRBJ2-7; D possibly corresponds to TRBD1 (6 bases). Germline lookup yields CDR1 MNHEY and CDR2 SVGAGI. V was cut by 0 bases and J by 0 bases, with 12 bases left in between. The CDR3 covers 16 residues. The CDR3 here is CASSYSRVRGSYEQYF. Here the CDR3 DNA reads TGTGCCAGCAGTTACTCGAGGGTCAGGGGCTCCTACGAGCAGTACTTC.

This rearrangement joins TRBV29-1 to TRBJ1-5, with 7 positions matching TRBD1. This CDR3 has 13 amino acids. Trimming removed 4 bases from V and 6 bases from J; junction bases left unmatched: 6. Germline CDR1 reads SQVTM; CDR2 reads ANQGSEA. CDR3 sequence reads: CSVVEGAGQPQHF. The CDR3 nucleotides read TGCAGCGTTGTGGAGGGGGCCGGTCAGCCCCAGCATTTT.

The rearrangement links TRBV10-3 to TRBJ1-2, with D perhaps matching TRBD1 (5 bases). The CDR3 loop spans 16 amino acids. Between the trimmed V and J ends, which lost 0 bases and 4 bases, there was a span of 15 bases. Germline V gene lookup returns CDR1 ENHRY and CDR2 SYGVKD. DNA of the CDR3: TGTGCCATCAGTGAGTCGGGGACGGCCCGAAGCTATGGCTACACCTTC. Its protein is CAISESGTARSYGYTF.

The CDR3 here is CASNQGGSANTQYF. The CDR3 coding sequence is TGTGCCAGCAACCAAGGGGGAAGCGCAAATACGCAGTATTTT. The rearrangement joins TRBV7-4 to TRBJ2-3, with D tentatively TRBD1 (6 bases). The germline V gene has CDR1 SGHVT and CDR2 SQSDAQ. The CDR3 covers 14 residues. V was trimmed by 7 bases and J by 7 bases, leaving 18 bases between them. Full variable domain (rest looked up from reference TRBV7-4 and TRBJ2-3): GAGVSQSPRYKVAKRGRDVALRCDSISGHVTLYWYRQTLGQGSEVLTYSQSDAQRDKSGRPSGRFSAERPERSVSTLKIQRTEQGDSAVYLCASNQGGSANTQYFGPGTRLTVL.

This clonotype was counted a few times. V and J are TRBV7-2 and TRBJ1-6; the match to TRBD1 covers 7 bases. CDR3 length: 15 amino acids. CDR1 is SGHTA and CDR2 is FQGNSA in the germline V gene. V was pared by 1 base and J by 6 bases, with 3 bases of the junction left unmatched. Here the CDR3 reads CASSLVGQANSPLHF. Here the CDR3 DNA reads TGTGCCAGCAGCTTAGTCGGACAGGCTAATTCACCCCTCCACTTT.

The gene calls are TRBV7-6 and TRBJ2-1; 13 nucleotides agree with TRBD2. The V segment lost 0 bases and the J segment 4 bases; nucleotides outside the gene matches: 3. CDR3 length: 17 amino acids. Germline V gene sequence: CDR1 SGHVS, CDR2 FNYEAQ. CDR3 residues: CASSLALTSGGYNEQFF. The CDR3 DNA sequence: TGTGCCAGCAGCTTAGCCCTGACTAGCGGGGGGTACAATGAGCAGTTCTTC.

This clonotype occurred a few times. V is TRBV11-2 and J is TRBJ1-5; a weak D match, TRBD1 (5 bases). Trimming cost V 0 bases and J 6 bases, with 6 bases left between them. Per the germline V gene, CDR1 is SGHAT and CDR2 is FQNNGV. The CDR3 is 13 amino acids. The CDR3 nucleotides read TGTGCCAGCAGCTTAGATGGGGGTCAGCCCCAGCATTTT. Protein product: CASSLDGGQPQHF. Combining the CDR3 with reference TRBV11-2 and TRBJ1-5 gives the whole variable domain EAGVAQSPRYKIIEKRQSVAFWCNPISGHATLYWYQQILGQGPKLLIQFQNNGVVDDSQLPKDRFSAERLKGVDSTLKIQPAKLEDSAVYLCASSLDGGQPQHFGDGTRLSIL.

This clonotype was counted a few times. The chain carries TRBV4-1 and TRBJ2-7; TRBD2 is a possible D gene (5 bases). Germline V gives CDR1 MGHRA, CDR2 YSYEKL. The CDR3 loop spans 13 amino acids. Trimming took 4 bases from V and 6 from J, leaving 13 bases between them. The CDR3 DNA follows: TGCGCCAGCAGCCCCTCGGTGAGGGCCGAGCAGTACTTC. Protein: CASSPSVRAEQYF.

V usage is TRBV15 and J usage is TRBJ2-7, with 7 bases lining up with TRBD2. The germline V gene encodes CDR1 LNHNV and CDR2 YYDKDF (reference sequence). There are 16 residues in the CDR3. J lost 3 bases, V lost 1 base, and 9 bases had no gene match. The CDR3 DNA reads TGTGCCACCAGCAGAGCGACGGGAGGTTTGGTCTACGAGCAGTACTTC. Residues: CATSRATGGLVYEQYF.

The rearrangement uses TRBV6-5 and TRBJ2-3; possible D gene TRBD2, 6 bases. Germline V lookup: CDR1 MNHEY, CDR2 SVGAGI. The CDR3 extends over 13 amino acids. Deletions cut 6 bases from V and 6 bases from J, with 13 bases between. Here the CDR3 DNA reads TGTGCCAGCAGCTCGACTGGAGGGGATACGCAGTATTTT. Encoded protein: CASSSTGGDTQYF.

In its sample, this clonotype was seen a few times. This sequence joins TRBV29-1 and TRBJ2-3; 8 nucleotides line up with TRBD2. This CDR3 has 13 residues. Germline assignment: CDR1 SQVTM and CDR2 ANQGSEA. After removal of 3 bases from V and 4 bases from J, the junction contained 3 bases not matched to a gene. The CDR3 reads CSVDGGGADTQYF. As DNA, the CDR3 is TGCAGCGTTGACGGGGGGGGAGCAGATACGCAGTATTTT.

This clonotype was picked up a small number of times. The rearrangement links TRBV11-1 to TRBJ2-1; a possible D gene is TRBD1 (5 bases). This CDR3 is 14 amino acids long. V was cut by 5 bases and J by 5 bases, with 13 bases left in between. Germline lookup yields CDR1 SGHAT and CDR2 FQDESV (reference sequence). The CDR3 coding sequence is TGTGCCAGCAGCCAGGGTAGATTAGACAATGAGCAGTTCTTC. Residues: CASSQGRLDNEQFF.